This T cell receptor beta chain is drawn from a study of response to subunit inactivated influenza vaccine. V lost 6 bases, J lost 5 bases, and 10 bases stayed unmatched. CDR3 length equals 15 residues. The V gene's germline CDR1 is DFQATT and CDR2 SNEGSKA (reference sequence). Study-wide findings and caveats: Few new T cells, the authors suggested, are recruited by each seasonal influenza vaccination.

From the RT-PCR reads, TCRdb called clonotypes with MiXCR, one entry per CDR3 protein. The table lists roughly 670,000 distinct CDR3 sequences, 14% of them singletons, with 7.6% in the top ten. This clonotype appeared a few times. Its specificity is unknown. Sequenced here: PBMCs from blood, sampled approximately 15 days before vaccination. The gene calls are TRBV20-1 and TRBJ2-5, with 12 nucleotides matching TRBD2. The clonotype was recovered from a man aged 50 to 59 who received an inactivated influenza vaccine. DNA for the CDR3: TGCAGTGCCAATCCTCTAGCGGGGGGGCGGGAGACCCAGTACTTC. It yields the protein CSANPLAGGRETQYF.